The 20 T cell receptor beta chains below were found in one sample sequenced in a study of blood T cells in healthy people across ages. The second PCR ran about 6 to 12 cycles with a sample-barcoded 5' primer and J-beta primers. Using its own MiXCR run on the 5' RACE reads, TCRdb lists one record per CDR3 protein. The sample lists about 1.8 million distinct CDR3 sequences; 49% were seen once. Source material: blood. Source of these receptors: a woman aged 35 to 49 in good health.

The chain has TRBV29-1 and TRBJ2-2, with 8 nucleotides matching TRBD2. The CDR3 runs to 14 residues. The V and J ends lost 7 bases and 4 bases, in that order; junction bases with no gene match: 8. Per germline, CDR1 SQVTM and CDR2 ANQGSEA. This CDR3 reads CSARPGGRTGELFF. The CDR3 DNA reads as TGCAGCGCTAGACCGGGGGGGCGCACCGGGGAGCTGTTTTTT.

This chain connects TRBV7-9 to TRBJ1-5; D not resolved. The V end was cut by 0 bases, the J end by 5 bases, with 17 bases between. The CDR3 extends over 17 amino acids. The V gene's germline CDR1 is SEHNR and CDR2 FQNEAQ (reference sequence). The CDR3 DNA reads as TGTGCCAGCAGCTTAGCGTTCCCGGGTATTGGAGATCAGCCCCAGCATTTT. Amino acid sequence: CASSLAFPGIGDQPQHF.

The CDR3, as DNA: TGCGCCAGCAGCCAAGATGCAGCGGGGGGGTTAATTGAGCAGTTCTTC. It is translated as CASSQDAAGGLIEQFF. The V call is TRBV4-3, the J call TRBJ2-1, with 10 nucleotides matching TRBD2. The junction had 8 bases not matched to a gene; V was cut back by 0 bases and J by 9 bases. The germline gives CDR1 LGHNA, CDR2 YSLEER. This CDR3 spans 16 amino acids.

The genes are TRBV29-1 and TRBJ1-1; D unclear. CDR1 is SQVTM, CDR2 ANQGSEA, per germline. The V end lost 0 bases, the J end lost 0 bases, and 8 bases lay between the germline ends. This CDR3 is 14 amino acids long. The CDR3 sequence: CSVEDPGMNTEAFF. CDR3 coding DNA: TGCAGCGTTGAAGATCCGGGAATGAACACTGAAGCTTTCTTT.

The chain recombines TRBV21-1 with TRBJ2-5; TRBD1, the table's D call, was not compared with the DNA. TRBV21-1 is listed as a pseudogene. CDR3 size: 15 residues. CDR3 in amino acids: CASSPMGSPNGWQYF. The CDR3 coding sequence is TGTGCCAGCAGCCCCATGGGCAGCCCTAATGGTTGGCAGTACTTC.

Comment on this clonotype: One end of the junction fails to match germline, which may point to a read error. The rearrangement uses TRBV4-3 and TRBJ2-3; weak D call: TRBD1 (6 bases). There are 15 residues in the CDR3. Germline V gives CDR1 LGHNA, CDR2 YSLEER. This CDR3 reads CASSQGGRGSDTRYF. CDR3 nucleotides: TGCGCCAGCAGCCAAGGAGGCAGGGGTTCAGATACGCGGTATTTT.

This clonotype has only one observation. The J gene is TRBJ2-3, the V gene TRBV6-1, with D tentatively TRBD1 (5 bases). With 6 bases removed from V and 3 bases from J, the gap between germline ends came to 16 bases. Germline V lookup: CDR1 MNHNS, CDR2 SASEGT. This CDR3 comprises 15 residues. CDR3 region: CASSVDTLGTDTQYF. CDR3 DNA: TGTGCCAGCAGCGTGGACACGCTTGGGACAGATACGCAGTATTTT.

This chain joins TRBV6-2 or TRBV6-3 and TRBJ1-5; D is undetermined. Trimming cost V 4 bases and J 2 bases, with 12 bases left between them. CDR3 length equals 15 residues. CDR1 is MNHEY and CDR2 is SVGEGT in the germline V gene. The CDR3 loop reads CASSWAHLGNQPQHF. CDR3 in DNA: TGTGCCAGCAGTTGGGCACACTTGGGCAATCAGCCCCAGCATTTT.

The chain combines TRBV4-3 with TRBJ1-5, with 8 positions matching TRBD1. Germline assignment: CDR1 LGHNA and CDR2 YSLEER. After removal of 4 bases from V and 1 base from J, the junction contained 3 bases not matched to a gene. This CDR3 comprises 15 residues. DNA for the CDR3: TGCGCCAGCAGCCCTAACAGGGGGAGCAATCAGCCCCAGCATTTT. Residues: CASSPNRGSNQPQHF.

This sequence joins TRBV15 and TRBJ2-7; perhaps TRBD2 as D (6 bases). V was clipped by 5 bases and J by 0 bases, with 8 bases between them. This CDR3 contains 13 residues. Germline V gives CDR1 LNHNV, CDR2 YYDKDF (reference sequence). CDR3 protein: CATSRGFSYEQYF. CDR3 DNA sequence: TGTGCCACCAGCCGGGGGTTCTCCTACGAGCAGTACTTC.

CDR3 sequence: CASSVGRDSSEQYF. CDR3 nucleotides: TGCGCCAGCAGCGTAGGCCGGGACTCAAGTGAGCAGTACTTC. The J gene is TRBJ2-7, the V gene TRBV5-1; a weak D match, TRBD2 (6 bases). Trimming shortened V by 4 bases and J by 7 bases, and 18 bases separated the two germline ends. Germline assignment: CDR1 SGHRS and CDR2 YFSETQ. This CDR3 region has 14 residues.

Only a few counts were recorded for this clonotype. The chain employs TRBV29-1 and TRBJ1-2; D gene unclear. V was cut by 3 bases and J by 2 bases, with 10 bases left in between. Per the germline V gene, CDR1 is SQVTM and CDR2 is ANQGSEA. There are 13 residues in the CDR3. The CDR3 DNA reads TGCAGCGTTGATCTTGGGGAGAACTATGGCTACACCTTC. Its translation is CSVDLGENYGYTF.

The genes are TRBV6-1 and TRBJ1-6, with 10 bases aligning to TRBD1. V trimming: 7 bases; J trimming: 8 bases; junction bases outside the gene matches: 5. Germline-derived CDR1 and CDR2 are MNHNS and SASEGT. There are 14 residues in the CDR3. The CDR3 sequence: CASMDRGYDSPLHF. CDR3 coding DNA: TGTGCCAGCATGGACAGGGGGTACGATTCACCCCTCCACTTT.

For the CDR3, the DNA is TGTGCCAGCAGGAGAGGGACAGGGGGCTACAATTCACCCCTCCACTTT. As protein: CASRRGTGGYNSPLHF. The chain recombines TRBV12-3 or TRBV12-4 with TRBJ1-6, with TRBD1 identical over 12 bases. Germline trimming cut 6 bases from V and 7 bases from J; bases unmatched to any gene: 7. This CDR3 contains 16 residues.

This clonotype was seen more than once but under ten times. This chain joins TRBV6-6 and TRBJ1-2, with D unclear. The V and J ends lost 2 bases and 0 bases respectively, with 16 bases between them. Per germline, CDR1 MNHNY and CDR2 SVGAGI (reference sequence). This CDR3 spans 17 amino acids. CDR3 coding DNA: TGTGCCAGCAGTTACCCGGCGGCGGGTTCTACTAACTATGGCTACACCTTC. Its protein product is CASSYPAAGSTNYGYTF.

V and J are TRBV5-1 and TRBJ2-7; D is perhaps TRBD2 (6 bases). CDR1 and CDR2 (germline): SGHRS, YFSETQ. This CDR3 comprises 15 residues. V was cut by 4 bases and J by 2 bases, with 16 bases left in between. The CDR3 nucleotides are TGCGCCAGCAGCGGGAGGATAGCACACCCCTACGAGCAGTACTTC. It specifies CASSGRIAHPYEQYF.

A few counts support this clonotype. The V call is TRBV25-1, the J call TRBJ2-7; D is ambiguous. The J call is uncertain, as TRBJ2-5 better fits the DNA end. This CDR3 contains 14 residues. Germline-derived CDR1 and CDR2 are MGHDK and SYGVNS. The CDR3 reads CASSEVRIRETQYF. The CDR3, as DNA: TGTGCCAGCAGTGAGGTCCGGATAAGAGAGACCCAGTACTTC.

This clonotype was counted many times. The chain couples TRBV4-3 to TRBJ2-7, with a tentative D call TRBD1 (6 bases). Germline assignment: CDR1 LGHNA and CDR2 YSLEER. V was pared by 0 bases and J by 2 bases, with 8 bases between. This CDR3 comprises 14 residues. The CDR3 DNA reads TGCGCCAGCAGCCAAGACAGGGGAACCTACGAGCAGTACTTC. This gives the protein CASSQDRGTYEQYF.

For this clonotype: At one end the junction does not follow the germline gene, possibly because of a read error. This chain joins TRBV5-5 and TRBJ1-4; no clear D. From germline, CDR1 is SGHKS and CDR2 YYEKEE (reference sequence). The CDR3 runs to 13 residues. In DNA, the CDR3 is TGTGCCGGCAGCGTGGTCCCCTTCGGAGGATTGTTTTTT. Translation: CAGSVVPFGGLFF.

The chain carries TRBV7-2 and TRBJ1-5; weak D call: TRBD1 (5 bases). Germline lookup yields CDR1 SGHTA and CDR2 FQGNSA. CDR3 length equals 13 residues. V lost 6 bases and J lost 5, with 11 bases in between. The CDR3, as DNA: TGTGCCAGCAGTTCTCAGGGCGATCAGCCCCAGCATTTT. It encodes CASSSQGDQPQHF. The complete variable domain, with remaining parts taken from reference TRBV7-2 and TRBJ1-5, reads GAGVSQSPSNKVTEKGKDVELRCDPISGHTALYWYRQSLGQGLEFLIYFQGNSAPDKSGLPSDRFSAERTGGSVSTLTIQRTQQEDSAVYLCASSSQGDQPQHFGDGTRLSIL.